The sequence of this TCR beta chain was determined in a study of blood T cell repertoires in COVID-19. Overall study: The United States, Italy and Spain supplied acute and convalescent COVID-19 samples. PBMCs, B-cell-depleted T cells, or T cells were the source of the cDNA or gDNA that made up the material.

Enrolled during active infection, Seattle patients were then followed longitudinally. Repertoires were generated with immunoSEQ multiplex PCR, while TCRdb's copy carries only in-frame clones and drops some. Here the sample spans 400,000 to 450,000 clones, about 90% being singletons. The receptor was derived from a man between 18 and 35 years old with COVID-19, enrolled during active disease. Sequencing used peripheral blood.

The CDR3 DNA reads as TGCGCCAGCAGCCCGGCGGCCGGGGTTGGCGGCTACACCTTC. This gives the protein CASSPAAGVGGYTF. The chain uses TRBV5-1 and TRBJ1-2; no clear D. Germline CDR1 and CDR2: SGHRS and YFSETQ. There are 14 residues in the CDR3. The germline V and J ends were trimmed by 4 bases and 8 bases, with 18 bases remaining between them.